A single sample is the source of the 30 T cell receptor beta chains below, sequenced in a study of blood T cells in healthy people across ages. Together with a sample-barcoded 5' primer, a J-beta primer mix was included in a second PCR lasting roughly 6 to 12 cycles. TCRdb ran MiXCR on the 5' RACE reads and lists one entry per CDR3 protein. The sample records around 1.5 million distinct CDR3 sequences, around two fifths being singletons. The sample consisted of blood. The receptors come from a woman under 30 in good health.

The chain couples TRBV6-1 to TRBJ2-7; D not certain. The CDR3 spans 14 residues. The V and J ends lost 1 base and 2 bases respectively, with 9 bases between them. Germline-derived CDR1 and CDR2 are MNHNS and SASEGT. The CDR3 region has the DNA TGTGCCAGCAGTGAAGGGTTTGCAGCCTACGAGCAGTACTTC. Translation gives CASSEGFAAYEQYF.

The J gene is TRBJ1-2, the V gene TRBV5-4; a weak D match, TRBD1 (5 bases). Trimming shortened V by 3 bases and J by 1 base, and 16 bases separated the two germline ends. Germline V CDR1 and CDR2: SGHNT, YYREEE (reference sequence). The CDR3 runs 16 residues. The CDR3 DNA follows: TGTGCCAGCAGCTCTAAGGGGTCGTCATATAACTATGGCTACACCTTC. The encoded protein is CASSSKGSSYNYGYTF.

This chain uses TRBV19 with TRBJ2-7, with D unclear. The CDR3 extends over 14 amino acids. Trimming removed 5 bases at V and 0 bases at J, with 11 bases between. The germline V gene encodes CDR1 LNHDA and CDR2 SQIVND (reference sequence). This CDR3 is CASSGTVNSYEQYF. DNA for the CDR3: TGTGCCAGTAGTGGCACAGTCAACTCCTACGAGCAGTACTTC.

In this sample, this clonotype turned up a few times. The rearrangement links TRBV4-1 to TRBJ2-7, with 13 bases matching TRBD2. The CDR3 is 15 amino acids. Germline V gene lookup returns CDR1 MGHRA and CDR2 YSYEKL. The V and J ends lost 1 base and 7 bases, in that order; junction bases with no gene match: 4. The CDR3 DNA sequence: TGCGCCAGCAGCCAAGGGACTAGCGGGAGCCAAGAGCAGTACTTC. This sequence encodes CASSQGTSGSQEQYF.

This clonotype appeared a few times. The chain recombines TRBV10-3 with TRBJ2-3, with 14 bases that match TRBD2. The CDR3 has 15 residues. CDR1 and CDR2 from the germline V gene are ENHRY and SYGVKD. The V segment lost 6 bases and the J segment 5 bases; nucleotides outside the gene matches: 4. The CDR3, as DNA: TGTGCCATCAGCCTGGGACTAGCGGGGGTAGATACGCAGTATTTT. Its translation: CAISLGLAGVDTQYF.

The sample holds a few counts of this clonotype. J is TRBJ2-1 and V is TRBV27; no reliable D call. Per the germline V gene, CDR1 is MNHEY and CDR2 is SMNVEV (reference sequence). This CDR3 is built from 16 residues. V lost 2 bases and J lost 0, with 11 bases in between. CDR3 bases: TGTGCCAGCAGTTTAGACTGGTCCGACTCCTACAATGAGCAGTTCTTC. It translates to CASSLDWSDSYNEQFF.

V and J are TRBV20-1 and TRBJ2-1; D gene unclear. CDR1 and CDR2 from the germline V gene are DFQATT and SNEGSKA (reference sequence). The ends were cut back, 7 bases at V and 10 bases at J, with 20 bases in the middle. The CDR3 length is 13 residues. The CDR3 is CSGIIRGGREQFF. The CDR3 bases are TGCAGTGGCATAATAAGAGGTGGGCGGGAGCAGTTCTTC.

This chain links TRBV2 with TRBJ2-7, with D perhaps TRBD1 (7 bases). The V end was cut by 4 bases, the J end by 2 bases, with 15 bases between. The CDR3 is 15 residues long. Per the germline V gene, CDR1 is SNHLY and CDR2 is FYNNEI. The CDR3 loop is CASSARGTAAYEQYF. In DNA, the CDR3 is TGTGCCAGCAGTGCTCGCGGGACAGCCGCCTACGAGCAGTACTTC. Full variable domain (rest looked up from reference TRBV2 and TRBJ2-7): EPEVTQTPSHQVTQMGQEVILRCVPISNHLYFYWYRQILGQKVEFLVSFYNNEISEKSEIFDDQFSVERPDGSNFTLKIRSTKLEDSAMYFCASSARGTAAYEQYFGPGTRLTVT.

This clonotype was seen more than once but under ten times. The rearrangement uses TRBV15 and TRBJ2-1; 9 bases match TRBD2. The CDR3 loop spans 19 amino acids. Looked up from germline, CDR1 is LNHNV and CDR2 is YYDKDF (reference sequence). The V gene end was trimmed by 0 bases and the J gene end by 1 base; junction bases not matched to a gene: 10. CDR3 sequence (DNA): TGTGCCACCAGCAGAGATCTTATAGCGGGGGCAACATCCTACAATGAGCAGTTCTTC. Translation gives CATSRDLIAGATSYNEQFF.

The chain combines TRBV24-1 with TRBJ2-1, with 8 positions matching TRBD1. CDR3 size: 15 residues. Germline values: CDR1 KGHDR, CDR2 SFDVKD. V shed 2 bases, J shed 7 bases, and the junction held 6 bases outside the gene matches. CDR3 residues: CATSDSGQGRNEQFF. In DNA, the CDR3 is TGTGCCACCAGTGATTCTGGACAGGGTAGGAATGAGCAGTTCTTC.

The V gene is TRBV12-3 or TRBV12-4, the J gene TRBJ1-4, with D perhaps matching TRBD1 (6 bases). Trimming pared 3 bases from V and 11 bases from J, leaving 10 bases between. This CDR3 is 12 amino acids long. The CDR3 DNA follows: TGTGCCAGCAGTTTCTCAGGGGTGAAACTGTTTTTT. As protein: CASSFSGVKLFF.

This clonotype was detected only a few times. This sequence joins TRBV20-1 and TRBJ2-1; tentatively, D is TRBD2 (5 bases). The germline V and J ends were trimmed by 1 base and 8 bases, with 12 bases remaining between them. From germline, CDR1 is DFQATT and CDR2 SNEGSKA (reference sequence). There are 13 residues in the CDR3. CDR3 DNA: TGCAGTGCTAGAGGGACTCATATCGATGAGCAGTTCTTC. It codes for CSARGTHIDEQFF.

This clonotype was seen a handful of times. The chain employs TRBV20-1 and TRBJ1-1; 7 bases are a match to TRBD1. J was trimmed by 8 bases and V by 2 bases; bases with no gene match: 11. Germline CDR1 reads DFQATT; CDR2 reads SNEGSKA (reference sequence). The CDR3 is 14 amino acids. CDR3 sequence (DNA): TGCAGTGCTAGACCCCGCCGGACAGGCGCGGAAGCTTTCTTT. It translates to CSARPRRTGAEAFF.

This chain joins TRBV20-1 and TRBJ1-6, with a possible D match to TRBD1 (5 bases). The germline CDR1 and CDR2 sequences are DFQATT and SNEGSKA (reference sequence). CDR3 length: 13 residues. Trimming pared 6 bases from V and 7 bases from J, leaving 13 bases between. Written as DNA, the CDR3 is TGCAGTGCCCCGGGACCGGGAAATTCACCCCTCCACTTT. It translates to CSAPGPGNSPLHF.

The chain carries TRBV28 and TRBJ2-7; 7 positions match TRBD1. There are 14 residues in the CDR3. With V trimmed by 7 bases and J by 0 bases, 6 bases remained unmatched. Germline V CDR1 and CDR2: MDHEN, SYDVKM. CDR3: CASKPPGGSYEQYF. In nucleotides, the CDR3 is TGTGCCAGCAAACCCCCAGGGGGCTCCTACGAGCAGTACTTC. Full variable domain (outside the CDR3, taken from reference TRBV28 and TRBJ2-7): DVKVTQSSRYLVKRTGEKVFLECVQDMDHENMFWYRQDPGLGLRLIYFSYDVKMKEKGDIPEGYSVSREKKERFSLILESASTNQTSMYLCASKPPGGSYEQYFGPGTRLTVT.

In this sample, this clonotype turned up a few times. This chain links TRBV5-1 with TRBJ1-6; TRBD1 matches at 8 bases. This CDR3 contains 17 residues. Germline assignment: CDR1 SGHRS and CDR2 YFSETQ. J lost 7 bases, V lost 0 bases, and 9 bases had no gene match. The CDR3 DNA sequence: TGCGCCAGCAGCTTGGCCGTGGCAGGGGGCGAGAATTCACCCCTCCACTTT. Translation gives CASSLAVAGGENSPLHF.

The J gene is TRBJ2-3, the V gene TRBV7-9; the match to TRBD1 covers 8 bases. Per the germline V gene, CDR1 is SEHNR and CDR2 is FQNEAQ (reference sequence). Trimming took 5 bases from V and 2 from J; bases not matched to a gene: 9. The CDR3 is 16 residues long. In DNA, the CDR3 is TGTGCCAGCAGCATATGGACAGGGTGGGACACAGATACGCAGTATTTT. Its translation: CASSIWTGWDTDTQYF.

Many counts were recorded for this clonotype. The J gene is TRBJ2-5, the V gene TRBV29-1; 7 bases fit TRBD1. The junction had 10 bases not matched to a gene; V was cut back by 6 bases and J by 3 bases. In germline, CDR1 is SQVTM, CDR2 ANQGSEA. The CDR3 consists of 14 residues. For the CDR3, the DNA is TGCAGCGTAGAGCCGGGACAGCTGAAAGAGACCCAGTACTTC. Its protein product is CSVEPGQLKETQYF. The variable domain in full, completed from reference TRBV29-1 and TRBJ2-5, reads SAVISQKPSRDICQRGTSLTIQCQVDSQVTMMFWYRQQPGQSLTLIATANQGSEATYESGFVIDKFPISRPNLTFSTLTVSNMSPEDSSIYLCSVEPGQLKETQYFGPGTRLLVL.

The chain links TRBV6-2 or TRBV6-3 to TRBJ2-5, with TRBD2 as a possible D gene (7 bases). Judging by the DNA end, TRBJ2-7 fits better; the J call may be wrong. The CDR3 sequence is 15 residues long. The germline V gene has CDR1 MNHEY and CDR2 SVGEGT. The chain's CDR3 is CASSYSPEGGGEQYF. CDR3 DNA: TGTGCCAGCAGTTACTCGCCGGAAGGGGGGGGCGAGCAGTACTTC.

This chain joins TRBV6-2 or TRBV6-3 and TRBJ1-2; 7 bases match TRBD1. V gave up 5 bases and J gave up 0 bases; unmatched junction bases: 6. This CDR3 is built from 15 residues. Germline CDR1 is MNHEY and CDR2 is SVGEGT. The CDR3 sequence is CASSPGQKANYGYTF. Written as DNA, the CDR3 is TGTGCCAGCAGTCCGGGACAGAAAGCTAACTATGGCTACACCTTC.

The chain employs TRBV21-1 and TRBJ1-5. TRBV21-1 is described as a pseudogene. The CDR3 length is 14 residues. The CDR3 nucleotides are TGTGCCAGCAGCAAAACCAATATTTGGTCGTCCCAGCATTTT. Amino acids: CASSKTNIWSSQHF.

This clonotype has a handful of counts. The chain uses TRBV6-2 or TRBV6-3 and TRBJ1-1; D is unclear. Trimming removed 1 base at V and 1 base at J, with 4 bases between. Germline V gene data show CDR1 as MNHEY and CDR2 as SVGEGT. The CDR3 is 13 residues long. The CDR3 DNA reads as TGTGCCAGCAGTTACTGGACGAACACTGAAGCTTTCTTT. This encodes CASSYWTNTEAFF.

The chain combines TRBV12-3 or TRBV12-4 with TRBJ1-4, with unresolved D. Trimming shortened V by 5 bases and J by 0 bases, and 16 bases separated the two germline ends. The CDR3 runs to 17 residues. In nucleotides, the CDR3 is TGTGCCAGCAGTCCTTCAAAATTCGGGACAACTAATGAAAAACTGTTTTTT. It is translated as CASSPSKFGTTNEKLFF.

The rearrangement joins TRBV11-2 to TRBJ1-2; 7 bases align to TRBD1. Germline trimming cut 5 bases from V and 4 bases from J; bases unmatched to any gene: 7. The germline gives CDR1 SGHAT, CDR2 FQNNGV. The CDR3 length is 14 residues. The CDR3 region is CASSAWTGPYGYTF. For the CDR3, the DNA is TGTGCCAGCAGCGCCTGGACAGGCCCCTATGGCTACACCTTC.

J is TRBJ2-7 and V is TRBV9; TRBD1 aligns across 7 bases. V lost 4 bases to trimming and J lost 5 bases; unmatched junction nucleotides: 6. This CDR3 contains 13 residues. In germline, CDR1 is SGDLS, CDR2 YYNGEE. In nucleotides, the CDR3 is TGTGCCAGCAGCACCGGGACAGCCCACGAGCAGTACTTC. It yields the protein CASSTGTAHEQYF.

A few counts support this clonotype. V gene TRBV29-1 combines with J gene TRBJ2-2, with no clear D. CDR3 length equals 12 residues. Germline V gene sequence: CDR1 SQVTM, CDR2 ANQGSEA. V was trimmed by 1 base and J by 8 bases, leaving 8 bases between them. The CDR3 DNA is TGCAGCGTTGAAGGGACCGCGGGGGAGCTGTTTTTT. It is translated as CSVEGTAGELFF.

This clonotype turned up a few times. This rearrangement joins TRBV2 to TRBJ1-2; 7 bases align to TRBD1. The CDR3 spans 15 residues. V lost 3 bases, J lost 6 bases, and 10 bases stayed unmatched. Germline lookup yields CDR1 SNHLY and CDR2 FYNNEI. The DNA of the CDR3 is TGTGCCAGCAGTGAGAGGCAGGGGGGAATCGATGGCTACACCTTC. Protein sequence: CASSERQGGIDGYTF.

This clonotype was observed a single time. CDR3 in DNA: TGTGCCAGCAGTTTGGGGCGGGGGTCCCGGGAGCAGTTCTTC. Translating it yields CASSLGRGSREQFF. The genes are TRBV12-3 or TRBV12-4 and TRBJ2-1, with 7 bases matching TRBD2. The CDR3 has 14 residues. Trimming removed 3 bases from V and 10 bases from J; junction bases left unmatched: 9.

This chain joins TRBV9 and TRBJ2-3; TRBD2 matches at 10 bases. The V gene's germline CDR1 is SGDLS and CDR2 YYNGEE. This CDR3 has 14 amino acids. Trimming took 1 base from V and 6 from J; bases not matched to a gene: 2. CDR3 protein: CASSVLAGVDTQYF. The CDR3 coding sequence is TGTGCCAGCAGCGTACTAGCGGGAGTCGATACGCAGTATTTT.

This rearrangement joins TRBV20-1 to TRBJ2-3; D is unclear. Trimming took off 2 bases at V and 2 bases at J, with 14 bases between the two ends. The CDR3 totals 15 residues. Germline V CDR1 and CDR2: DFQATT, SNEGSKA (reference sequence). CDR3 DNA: TGCAGTGCTAGACGGTCTCGGTCCAACACAGATACGCAGTATTTT. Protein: CSARRSRSNTDTQYF.